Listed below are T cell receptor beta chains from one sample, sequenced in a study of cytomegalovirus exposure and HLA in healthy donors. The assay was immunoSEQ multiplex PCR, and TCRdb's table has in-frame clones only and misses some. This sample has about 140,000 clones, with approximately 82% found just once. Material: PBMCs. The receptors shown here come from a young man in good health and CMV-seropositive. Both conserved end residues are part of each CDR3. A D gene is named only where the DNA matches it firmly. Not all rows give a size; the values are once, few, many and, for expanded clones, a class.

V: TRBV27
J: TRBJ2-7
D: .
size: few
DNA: TGTGCCAGCAGCCTTGACCAAACAGGATCTAGCTACGAGCAGTACTTC
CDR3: CASSLDQTGSSYEQYF

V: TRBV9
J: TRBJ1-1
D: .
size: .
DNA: TGTGCCAGCAGCTCCCGGAACACTGAAGCTTTCTTT
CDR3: CASSSRNTEAFF

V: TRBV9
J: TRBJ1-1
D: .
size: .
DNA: TGTGCCAGCAGCGTAGCTACAGGGAAGGCTTTCTTT
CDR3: CASSVATGKAFF

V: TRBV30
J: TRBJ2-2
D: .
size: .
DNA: TGTGCCTGGAGTGTGCCAGGGACCGGGGAGCTGTTTTTT
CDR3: CAWSVPGTGELFF

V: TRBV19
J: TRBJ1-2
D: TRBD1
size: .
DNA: TGTGCCAGTAGTATAGTCGGCAGGGGGCCTCAAACTACCTATGGCTACACCTTC
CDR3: CASSIVGRGPQTTYGYTF

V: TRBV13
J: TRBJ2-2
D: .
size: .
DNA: TGTGCCAGCAGCTTAGACCTAGTAACCCGGGAGCTGTTTTTT
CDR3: CASSLDLVTRELFF

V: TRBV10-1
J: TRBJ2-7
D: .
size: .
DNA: TGCGCCAGCAGTGAGTCGATCTCCCTAGGGCAGTACTTC
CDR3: CASSESISLGQYF

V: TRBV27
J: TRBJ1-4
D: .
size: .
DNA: TGTGCCAGCAGTTTCAGGGCAGGTCCAAATGAAAAACTGTTTTTT
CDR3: CASSFRAGPNEKLFF

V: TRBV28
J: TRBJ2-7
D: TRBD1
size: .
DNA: TGTGCCAGCACCAGACAGGGACCCGAGCAGTACTTC
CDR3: CASTRQGPEQYF

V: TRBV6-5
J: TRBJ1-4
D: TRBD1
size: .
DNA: TGTGCCAGCAGTTATTTAGGACAGGGCGAGGAAAAACTGTTTTTT
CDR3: CASSYLGQGEEKLFF

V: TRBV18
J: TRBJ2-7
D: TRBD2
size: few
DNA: TGTGCCAGCTCACCAGGGAGGGTTTCCTCCTACGAGCAGTACTTC
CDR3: CASSPGRVSSYEQYF

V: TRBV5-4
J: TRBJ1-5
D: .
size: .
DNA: TGTGCCAGCAGGCACCTCAGGGGTAGGGACAGCAATCAGCCCCAGCATTTT
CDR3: CASRHLRGRDSNQPQHF

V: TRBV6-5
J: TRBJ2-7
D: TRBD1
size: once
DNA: TGTGCCAGCAGTACCCGGGACAGGGGGCAATACGAGCAGTACTTC
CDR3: CASSTRDRGQYEQYF

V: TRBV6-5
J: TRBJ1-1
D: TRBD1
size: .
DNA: TGTGCCAGCAGTTCAGTAGGGGGCGCAGACACTGAAGCTTTCTTT
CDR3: CASSSVGGADTEAFF

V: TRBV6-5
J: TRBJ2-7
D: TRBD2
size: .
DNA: TGTGCCAGCAGAGAACGAGCGGGGTTCACCTACGAGCAGTACTTC
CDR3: CASRERAGFTYEQYF

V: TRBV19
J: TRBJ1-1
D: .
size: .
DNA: TGTGCCAGTAGGGTGGAGGGCACTGAAGCTTTCTTT
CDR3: CASRVEGTEAFF

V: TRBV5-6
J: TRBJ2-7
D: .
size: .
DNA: TGTGCCAGCAGCTTTGGTCGACTGTTTAGCGAGCAGTACTTC
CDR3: CASSFGRLFSEQYF

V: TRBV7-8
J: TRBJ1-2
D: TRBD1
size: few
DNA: TGTGCCAGCAGCTTAGGGGACAGTTATGGCTACACCTTC
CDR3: CASSLGDSYGYTF

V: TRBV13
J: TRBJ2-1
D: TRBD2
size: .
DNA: TGTGCCAGCAGCCTAGGACTAGCGGGAGGTGAGTTGGACAATGAGCAGTTCTTC
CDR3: CASSLGLAGGELDNEQFF

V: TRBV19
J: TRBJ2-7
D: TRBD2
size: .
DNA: TGTGCCAGTAGCCCCTACTCTAGCGGAACTTCCTACGAGCAGTACTTC
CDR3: CASSPYSSGTSYEQYF

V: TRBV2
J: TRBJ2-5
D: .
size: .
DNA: TGTGCCAGCAAACGAGGCCAGGGCGGGACCCAGTACTTC
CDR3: CASKRGQGGTQYF

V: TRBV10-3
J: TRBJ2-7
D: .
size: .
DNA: TGTGCCATCAGTGGGACTCCCAGAGGAATCTTTTACGAGCAGTACTTC
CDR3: CAISGTPRGIFYEQYF

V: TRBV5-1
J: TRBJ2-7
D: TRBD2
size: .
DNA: TGCGCCAGCAGCTTGGAGCGGGGGGGAGACGAGCAGTACTTC
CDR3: CASSLERGGDEQYF

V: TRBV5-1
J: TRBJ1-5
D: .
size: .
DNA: TGCGCCAGCAGCTTGGGTCGGGGGGGTCAGCCCCAGCATTTT
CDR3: CASSLGRGGQPQHF

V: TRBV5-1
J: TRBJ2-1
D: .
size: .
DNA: TGCGCCAGCAGCTTGGGACCGGGGTCCAATGAGCAGTTCTTC
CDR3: CASSLGPGSNEQFF

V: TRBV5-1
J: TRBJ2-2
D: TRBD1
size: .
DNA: TGCGCCAGCAGCTTCACAGGGGTTAACACCGGGGAGCTGTTTTTT
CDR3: CASSFTGVNTGELFF

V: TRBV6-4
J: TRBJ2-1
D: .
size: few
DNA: TGTGCCAGCAGTGACTCGCCAGCGGGCCACTCCTACAATGAGCAGTTCTTC
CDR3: CASSDSPAGHSYNEQFF

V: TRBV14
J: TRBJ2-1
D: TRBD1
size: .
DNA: TGTGCCAGCAGCCAAGCTATCACAGGGGGATACAATGAGCAGTTCTTC
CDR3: CASSQAITGGYNEQFF

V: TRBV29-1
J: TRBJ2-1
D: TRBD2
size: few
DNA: TGCAGCGTTGGGCGGGAGGGCTACAATGAGCAGTTCTTC
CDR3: CSVGREGYNEQFF

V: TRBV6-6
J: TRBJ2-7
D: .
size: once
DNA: TGTGCCAGCAGGGGCACAGGGTTAAAGTACGAGCAGTACTTC
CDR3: CASRGTGLKYEQYF

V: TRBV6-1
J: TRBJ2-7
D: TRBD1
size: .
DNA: TGTGCCACGCGACAGGGTGACGAGCAGTACTTC
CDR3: CATRQGDEQYF

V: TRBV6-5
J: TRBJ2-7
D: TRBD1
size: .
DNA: TGTGCCAGCAGGCGGACAGGGGAGGGTATACAGTACTTC
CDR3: CASRRTGEGIQYF

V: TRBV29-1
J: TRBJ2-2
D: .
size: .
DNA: TGCAGCGCCGACAGTTACGGCGGGGAGCTGTTTTTT
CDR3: CSADSYGGELFF

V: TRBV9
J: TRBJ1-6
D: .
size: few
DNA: TGTGCCAGCAGTCGCGGCACGATGGGTTCACCCCTCCACTTT
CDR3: CASSRGTMGSPLHF

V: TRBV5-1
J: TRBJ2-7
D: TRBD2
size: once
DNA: TGCGCCAGCAGCTTTATAGCGGGGTCCTACGAGCAGTACTTC
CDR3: CASSFIAGSYEQYF